This TCR beta chain was identified during a study of T cells in women clearing cervical HPV infection. At the level of the study: Controls gave blood once infection was undetectable; cases at lesion identification. Case blood was drawn a median about 23 weeks after lesion detection. Study-wide points: A classifier using richness and V gene abundances reached an AUC of about 0.83.

Details on this clone: Its antigen is not identified. The read ends 3 residues shy of where the CDR3 ends; the end is completed using the germline J gene.

TCR beta CDR3 amplified by multiplex PCR from approximately 1,100 ng genomic DNA. Some clones are missing from TCRdb's copy, which holds only in-frame ones; the method was immunoSEQ multiplex PCR. The sample features more than 20,000 clones, with roughly 3.5% in its top ten. Trimming pared 6 bases from V and 0 bases from J, leaving 14 bases between. The germline V gene has CDR1 WSHSY and CDR2 SAAADI. The CDR3 has 15 residues. The gene calls are TRBV10-2 and TRBJ1-1; weak D call: TRBD1 (6 bases). The origin of this receptor is a woman aged 18 to 75 with a cervical HPV16 infection that either progressed to CIN3+ or cleared (not recorded which). The sample comprised blood buffy coat. The sequenced part of the CDR3 DNA is TGCGCCAGCAGCCTACTGGGGGCGGTGAACACTGAA. It encodes CASSLLGAVNTE. The CDR3 as a whole reads CASSLLGAVNTEAFF.